The 11 T cell receptor beta chains below were found in one sample sequenced in a study of T cell responses to AZD1222 COVID-19 vaccine. The table came from immunoSEQ multiplex PCR; TCRdb's copy has only in-frame clones and leaves some out. Of approximately 89,000 clones listed, roughly 90% are singletons. Material: peripheral blood, obtained on day 0 of AZD1222 vaccination. The receptors were sampled from an adult in good health.

This rearrangement joins TRBV19 to TRBJ1-4; maybe TRBD1 (5 bases). V shed 7 bases and J shed 4 bases, with 19 bases lying between them. The CDR3 has 16 residues. CDR1 and CDR2 from the germline V gene are LNHDA and SQIVND (reference sequence). The CDR3 loop is CASTSKNRDGNEKLFF. DNA of the CDR3: TGTGCCAGTACCTCGAAGAACCGGGACGGTAATGAAAAACTGTTTTTT.

V usage is TRBV10-3 and J usage is TRBJ2-3; TRBD2 matches at 8 bases. The CDR3 totals 14 residues. The germline CDR1 and CDR2 sequences are ENHRY and SYGVKD. With V trimmed by 8 bases and J by 6 bases, 10 bases remained unmatched. CDR3 in amino acids: CAIEDSGAGDTQYF. The CDR3, as DNA: TGTGCCATCGAGGATAGCGGGGCAGGGGATACGCAGTATTTT.

A note on this clone: One end of the junction varies from germline; a read error may be responsible. The DNA for the CDR3 is TGCGCCAGCCGTCAGGGGGGAAGCTTTAGCTCCTACGAGCAGTACTTC. This codes for CASRQGGSFSSYEQYF. The rearrangement uses TRBV23-1 and TRBJ2-7, with D possibly being TRBD1 (7 bases). TRBV23-1 is an ORF, with its function uncertain. This CDR3 comprises 16 residues.

The chain employs TRBV5-1 and TRBJ2-1; perhaps D is TRBD1 or TRBD2 (5 bases each). Per germline, CDR1 SGHRS and CDR2 YFSETQ. The V end lost 5 bases, the J end lost 5 bases, and 17 bases lay between the germline ends. CDR3 size: 15 residues. The CDR3 region has the DNA TGCGCCAGCAGACGCGAGGGCAGGGCTGACAATGAGCAGTTCTTC. Translated, it gives CASRREGRADNEQFF.

The chain is built from TRBV15 and TRBJ1-6, with TRBD1 matching over 9 bases. The V segment lost 1 base and the J segment 11 bases; nucleotides outside the gene matches: 3. The CDR3 has 14 residues. In germline, CDR1 is LNHNV, CDR2 YYDKDF (reference sequence). CDR3 sequence reads: CATSRGDRATPLHF. DNA for the CDR3: TGTGCCACCAGCAGAGGGGACAGGGCGACACCCCTCCACTTT.

In DNA, the CDR3 is TGTGCCAGCAGAAACAGGGGGCTCTATCAGCCCCAGCATTTT. This sequence encodes CASRNRGLYQPQHF. The rearrangement links TRBV27 to TRBJ1-5; 9 nucleotides align to TRBD1. The CDR3 runs to 14 residues. The trim removed 6 bases at V and 5 bases at J, leaving 5 bases unmatched. Per germline, CDR1 MNHEY and CDR2 SMNVEV (reference sequence).

J is TRBJ1-5 and V is TRBV6-4; 8 bases fit TRBD1. The ends lost 2 bases at V and 7 bases at J; junction bases unmatched: 19. The CDR3 totals 19 residues. Germline V lookup: CDR1 MRHNA, CDR2 SNTAGT. Here the CDR3 reads CASSDPLTGVPRWQQPQHF. As DNA, the CDR3 is TGTGCCAGCAGTGACCCGCTGACAGGGGTCCCACGATGGCAACAGCCCCAGCATTTT.

The V call is TRBV6-5, the J call TRBJ1-1; D remains unclear. The CDR3 runs 14 residues. The V and J ends lost 7 bases and 0 bases respectively, with 12 bases between them. CDR1 and CDR2 (germline): MNHEY, SVGAGI. As DNA, the CDR3 is TGTGCCAGCACCCCGCGGACGGTGAACACTGAAGCTTTCTTT. Its protein is CASTPRTVNTEAFF.

This clone was recorded once. The chain is built from TRBV5-8 and TRBJ1-5; D is unresolved. Germline V gene lookup returns CDR1 SGHTS and CDR2 YDEGEE. Trimming left V 0 bases short and J 2 bases short, with 9 bases between. The CDR3 has 15 residues. The CDR3 DNA reads as TGTGCCAGCAGCTTGGGGCTCCAGGGCAATCAGCCCCAGCATTTT. It is translated as CASSLGLQGNQPQHF.

The V and J genes are TRBV5-6 and TRBJ1-6, with D possibly TRBD1 on 6 matching bases. The V gene's germline CDR1 is SGHDT and CDR2 YYEEEE. The CDR3 is made up of 17 amino acids. V lost 2 bases and J 2 bases, leaving 14 bases between the germline ends. In DNA, the CDR3 is TGTGCCAGCAGCTTCCTAGCGACAGGAGCCTATAATTCACCCCTCCACTTT. Translation gives CASSFLATGAYNSPLHF.

This clone occurred once. This chain joins TRBV4-1 and TRBJ2-6, with 8 nucleotides matching TRBD1. V dropped 0 bases and J dropped 0; count of bases not matched to a gene: 7. The CDR3 has 19 residues. Germline lookup yields CDR1 MGHRA and CDR2 YSYEKL. The CDR3: CASSQETQGAFSGANVLTF. In DNA form, the CDR3 reads TGCGCCAGCAGCCAAGAGACCCAGGGGGCATTCTCTGGGGCCAACGTCCTGACTTTC.